The rows below give T cell receptor beta chains drawn from one sample of a study of tumor-infiltrating lymphocytes in primary liver carcinoma. MiXCR, run by TCRdb on the multiplex PCR reads, gives a single entry per CDR3 protein. The data contain approximately 190,000 distinct CDR3 sequences, around four fifths of them singletons. The sequenced material came from tumor tissue from primary liver carcinoma. The source is a man between 40 and 49 years old with primary liver carcinoma and hepatitis B virus infection. The CDR3 runs from the conserved cysteine through the conserved F or W. D genes are given only for firm matches. Clone size is shown for a subset of rows, as once, few, many or a class of expanded clone.

size	length	V	J	D	CDR3	DNA
-	17	TRBV11-1	TRBJ2-1	TRBD2	CASRSDRGGRFYNEQFF	TGTGCCAGCAGGTCAGATAGGGGCGGGAGGTTCTACAATGAGCAATTCTTC
-	15	TRBV29-1	TRBJ1-2	TRBD1	CNVAYTGTGCLGYIF	TGCAACGTTGCATACACCGGGACAGGGTGCTTGGGCTACATCTTC
-	15	TRBV29-1	TRBJ1-1	-	CSVQESGHQITEAFF	TGCAGCGTTCAGGAGTCCGGACATCAGATCACTGAAGCTTTCTTT
-	13	TRBV30	TRBJ1-1	-	CAWKKRGLTEALF	TGTGCCTGGAAGAAGCGGGGTTTGACTGAAGCTTTATTT
-	14	TRBV5-1	TRBJ2-3	TRBD1	CASNLGQGSDAQYF	TGCGCCAGCAACTTGGGACAGGGCTCAGATGCGCAATATTTT
-	16	TRBV10-3	TRBJ2-1	-	CAITPWASGSYNEQVF	-
-	15	TRBV12-3/TRBV12-4	TRBJ2-1	TRBD1	CVSSESGQPYNEQFF	TGTGTCAGCAGTGAGTCGGGACAGCCATACAATGAGCAGTTCTTC
-	13	TRBV30	TRBJ2-1	TRBD1	CAWSVLSGGKQFF	TGTGCCTGGAGTGTCCTGTCAGGGGGTAAGCAGTTCTTC
-	15	TRBV28	TRBJ2-1	TRBD1	CDSSLGEGATDEQFF	TGTGACAGCAGCTTGGGAGAGGGGGCGACCGATGAGCAGTTCTTC
-	13	TRBV12-3/TRBV12-4	TRBJ2-5	-	CASRRSVTETQYF	TGTGCCAGCAGAAGAAGCGTGACAGAGACCCAGTACTTC
-	14	TRBV19	TRBJ1-6	-	CASRSGTDNSPLHF	TGTGCCAGTAGATCTGGGACGGACAATTCACCCCTCCACTTT
-	11	TRBV6-5	TRBJ2-7	-	CASSSAREQYF	TGTGCCAGCAGTTCGGCTCGCGAGCAGTATTTC
-	14	TRBV11-2	TRBJ2-7	-	CTSSLNVSSYEQYF	TGTACCAGCAGCCTGAACGTAAGCTCCTACGAGCAGTACTTC
-	14	TRBV6-2/TRBV6-3	TRBJ2-2	-	CASSLRDPTWELFF	TGTGCCAGCAGTTTGCGGGACCCCACCTGGGAGCTGTTTTTT
-	16	TRBV4-3	TRBJ2-3	-	CASSQDGPRNTETQYF	TGCGCCAGCAGCCAAGATGGTCCACGTAACACAGAAACGCAGTATTTT
-	17	TRBV6-5	TRBJ2-3	TRBD2	CASSGSLAGGSTDTQYF	TGTGCCAGCAGCGGATCCCTAGCGGGAGGGAGTACAGATACGCAGTATTTT
-	12	TRBV11-1	TRBJ2-5	-	CASSQIGETQYF	TGTGCCAGCAGCCAGATTGGGGAGACCCAGTACTTC
-	15	TRBV5-4	TRBJ2-7	TRBD1	CTSNPTGTGISEQYF	TGTACCAGCAACCCAACCGGGACAGGGATCAGCGAGCAGTACTTC
-	15	TRBV6-6	TRBJ2-7	TRBD1	CASSPRQGQLYEQYF	TGTGCCAGCAGTCCGCGACAGGGACAGTTATACGAGCAGTACTTC
-	16	TRBV4-2	TRBJ2-1	TRBD1	CASSHAGGQGNDKQFF	TGTGCCAGCAGCCACGCCGGGGGACAGGGGAACGATAAGCAATTCTTC
-	14	TRBV2	TRBJ2-5	-	CASSDSESQDTQYF	TGTGCCAGCAGTGATTCGGAGAGCCAAGATACCCAGTACTTC
-	11	TRBV29-1	TRBJ2-5	-	CRGNVGGTQYF	TGCAGGGGAAATGTAGGGGGGACACAGTACTTC
-	16	TRBV6-2/TRBV6-3	TRBJ2-2	-	CASSRTGTPFTGELFF	TGTGCCAGCAGCCGAACCGGAACACCTTTCACCGGGGAGCTGTTTTTT
-	18	TRBV11-2	TRBJ2-5	-	CVSSPSSIQGTGWDIQYF	TGTGTCAGCAGCCCTAGCTCAATCCAGGGTACTGGGTGGGATATCCAGTACTTC
once	15	TRBV29-1	TRBJ2-1	TRBD2	CSVGLAGGHYNEQFF	TGCAGCGTTGGACTAGCGGGAGGGCATTACAATGAGCAGTTCTTC
-	14	TRBV6-5	TRBJ2-1	-	CVSREEGPYNEQSF	TGTGTCAGCAGAGAGGAGGGACCCTACAATGAGCAGTCCTTC
-	13	TRBV6-2/TRBV6-3	TRBJ1-1	-	CASLGQKDIEAFF	TGTGCCAGCCTAGGACAGAAGGACATTGAAGCTTTCTTT
-	14	TRBV12-3/TRBV12-4	TRBJ2-2	-	CARMETANTGELFF	TGTGCCAGAATGGAGACAGCGAACACTGGGGAGCTGTTTTTT
-	12	TRBV20-1	TRBJ1-2	-	CSARTALWGYTF	TGCAGTGCGAGGACGGCCCTATGGGGCTACACCTTC
once	13	TRBV11-2	TRBJ2-1	-	CVSSLERGNEQFF	TGTGTCAGCAGCTTAGAACGGGGGAATGAGCAGTTCTTC
-	15	TRBV5-1	TRBJ2-4	-	CDSSLRGFGENIQYF	TGCGACAGCAGCTTGAGGGGGTTTGGAGAAAACATTCAGTACTTC
-	15	TRBV11-2	TRBJ2-1	TRBD2	CASSHGLDSYNEQFF	TGTGCCAGCAGCCATGGACTAGACTCCTACAATGAGCAGTTCTTC
-	16	TRBV10-3	TRBJ2-7	TRBD2	CAISAGRERNSGEQYF	TGTGCCATCAGTGCTGGGAGGGAGAGGAACTCTGGAGAGCAGTACTTC